A selection of T cell receptor beta chains follows, all from one sample in a study of cytomegalovirus exposure and HLA in healthy donors. Assay used: immunoSEQ multiplex PCR; TCRdb lists only in-frame clones, some missing. The data show roughly 150,000 clones, with roughly nine tenths seen just once and 3% to 3.5% held by the top ten. Sequenced input: PBMCs. Receptor source: a woman aged 18 to 35 in good health and CMV-seropositive. Both conserved end residues are part of each CDR3. D genes are given only for firm matches. Size tells how often a clone was seen (once, few, many) or the class of an expanded clone, and some rows leave it out.

abundance	v_gene	d_gene	j_gene	CDR3nt	CDR3aa
-	TRBV5-4	TRBD1	TRBJ1-1	TGTGCCAGCAGCCTGGGACAGGGAAGGGACACTGAAGCTTTCTTT	CASSLGQGRDTEAFF
-	TRBV30	-	TRBJ1-5	TGTGCCTGGAGTAGGGGGTCGGGCAATCAGCCCCAGCATTTT	CAWSRGSGNQPQHF
-	TRBV11-3	-	TRBJ2-3	TGTGCCAGCAGCCACCGGGACAACACAGATACGCAGTATTTT	CASSHRDNTDTQYF
-	TRBV7-8	-	TRBJ2-1	TGTGCCAGCAGCTTAGGGTCGGCAGGTTTTCCATATGAGCAGTTCTTC	CASSLGSAGFPYEQFF
once	TRBV5-1	TRBD1	TRBJ2-2	TGCGCCAGCAGCCCTTTTAGGGACAGCAACACCGGGGAGCTGTTTTTT	CASSPFRDSNTGELFF
-	TRBV7-2	-	TRBJ2-3	TGTGCCAGCAGCTTAGATCTTCGGGACTTGAAGTATTTT	CASSLDLRDLKYF
-	TRBV4-1	TRBD1	TRBJ1-2	TGCGCCAGCAGCCTTTCCCCCGGGACAGGAAATGGCTACACCTTC	CASSLSPGTGNGYTF
-	TRBV27	TRBD1	TRBJ1-1	TGTGCCAGCAGGACAGGGGGCACTGAAGCTTTCTTT	CASRTGGTEAFF
-	TRBV2	TRBD2	TRBJ2-3	TGTGCCAGCAGTGAACTAGCGGGTCCCACAGATACGCAGTATTTT	CASSELAGPTDTQYF
-	TRBV14	TRBD2	TRBJ2-2	TGTGCCAGCAGCCAAGCTTATAGAGGGGAGGGACCCGGGGAGCTGTTTTTT	CASSQAYRGEGPGELFF